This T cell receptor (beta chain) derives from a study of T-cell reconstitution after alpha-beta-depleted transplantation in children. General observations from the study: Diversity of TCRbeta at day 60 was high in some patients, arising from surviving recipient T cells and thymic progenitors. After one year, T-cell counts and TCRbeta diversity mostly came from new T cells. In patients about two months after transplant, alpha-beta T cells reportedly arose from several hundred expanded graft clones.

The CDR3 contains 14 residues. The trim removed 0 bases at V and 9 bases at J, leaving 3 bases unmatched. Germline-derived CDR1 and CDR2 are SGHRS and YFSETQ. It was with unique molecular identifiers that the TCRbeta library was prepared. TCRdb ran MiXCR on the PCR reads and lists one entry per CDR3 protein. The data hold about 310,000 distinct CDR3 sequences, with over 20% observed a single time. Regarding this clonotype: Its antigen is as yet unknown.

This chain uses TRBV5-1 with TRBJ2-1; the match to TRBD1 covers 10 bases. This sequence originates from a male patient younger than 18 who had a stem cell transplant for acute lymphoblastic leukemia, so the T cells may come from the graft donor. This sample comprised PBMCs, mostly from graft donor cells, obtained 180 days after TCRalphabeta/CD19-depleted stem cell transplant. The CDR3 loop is CASSLDGQGGEQFF. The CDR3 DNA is TGCGCCAGCAGCTTGGACGGACAGGGGGGTGAGCAGTTCTTC. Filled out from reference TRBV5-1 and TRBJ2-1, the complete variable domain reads KAGVTQTPRYLIKTRGQQVTLSCSPISGHRSVSWYQQTPGQGLQFLFEYFSETQRNKGNFPGRFSGRQFSNSRSEMNVSTLELGDSALYLCASSLDGQGGEQFFGPGTRLTVL.